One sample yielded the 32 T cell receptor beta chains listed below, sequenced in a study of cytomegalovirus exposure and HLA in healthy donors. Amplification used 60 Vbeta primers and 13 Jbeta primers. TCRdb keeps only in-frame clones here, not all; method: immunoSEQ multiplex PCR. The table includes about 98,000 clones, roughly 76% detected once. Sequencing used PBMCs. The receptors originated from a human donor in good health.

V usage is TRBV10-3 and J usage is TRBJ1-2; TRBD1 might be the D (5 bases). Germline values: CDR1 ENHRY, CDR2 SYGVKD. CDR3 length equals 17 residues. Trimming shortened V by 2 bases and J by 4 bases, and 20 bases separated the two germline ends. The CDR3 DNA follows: TGTGCCATCAGTGAGAGTCCCCAGACAGTTAGTGCCTATGGCTACACCTTC. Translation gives CAISESPQTVSAYGYTF.

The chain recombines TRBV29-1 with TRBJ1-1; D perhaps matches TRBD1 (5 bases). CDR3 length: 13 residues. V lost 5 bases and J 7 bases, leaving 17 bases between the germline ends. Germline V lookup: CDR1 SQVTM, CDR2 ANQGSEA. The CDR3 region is CSVTRQLQGEAFF. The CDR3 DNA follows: TGCAGCGTTACACGGCAGCTCCAGGGTGAAGCTTTCTTT.

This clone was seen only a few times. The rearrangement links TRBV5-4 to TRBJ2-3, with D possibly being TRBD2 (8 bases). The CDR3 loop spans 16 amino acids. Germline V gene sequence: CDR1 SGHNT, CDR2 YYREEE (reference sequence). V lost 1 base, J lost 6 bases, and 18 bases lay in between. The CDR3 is CASSLRGGGGVDTQYF. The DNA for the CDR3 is TGTGCCAGCAGCTTGCGGGGGGGAGGGGGCGTCGATACGCAGTATTTT.

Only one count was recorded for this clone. CDR3 bases: TGTGCCACCAGCAAAAACGGGTGGGGGCTTGAAAAACTGTTTTTT. Translation: CATSKNGWGLEKLFF. The genes are TRBV15 and TRBJ1-4; possible D gene TRBD1, 6 bases. CDR1 LNHNV and CDR2 YYDKDF come from the germline V gene (reference sequence). The CDR3 loop spans 15 amino acids. Trimming removed 4 bases at V and 7 bases at J, with 16 bases between.

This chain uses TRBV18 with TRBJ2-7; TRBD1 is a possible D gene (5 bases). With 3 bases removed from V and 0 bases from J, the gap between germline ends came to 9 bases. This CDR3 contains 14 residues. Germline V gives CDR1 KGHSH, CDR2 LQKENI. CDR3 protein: CASSPLDSSYEQYF. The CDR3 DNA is TGTGCCAGCTCACCGTTAGACAGCTCCTACGAGCAGTACTTC.

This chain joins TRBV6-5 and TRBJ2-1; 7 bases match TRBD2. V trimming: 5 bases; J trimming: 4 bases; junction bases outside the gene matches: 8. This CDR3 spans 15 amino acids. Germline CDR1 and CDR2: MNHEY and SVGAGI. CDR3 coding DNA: TGTGCCAGCAGTCCCGGGACTATCAGATACAATGAGCAGTTCTTC. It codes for CASSPGTIRYNEQFF.

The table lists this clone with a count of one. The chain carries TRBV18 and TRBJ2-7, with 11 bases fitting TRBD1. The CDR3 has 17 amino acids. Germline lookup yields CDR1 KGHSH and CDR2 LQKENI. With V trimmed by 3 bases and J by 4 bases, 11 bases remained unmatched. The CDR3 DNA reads TGTGCCAGCTCACCCGGACAGGGGGCTAATATTCCGTACGAGCAGTACTTC. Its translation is CASSPGQGANIPYEQYF.

The CDR3 DNA follows: TGTGCCAGCAGCTTAGTACAGCAAAACATTCAGTACTTC. It is translated as CASSLVQQNIQYF. The rearrangement links TRBV7-2 to TRBJ2-4; D remains ambiguous. Per the germline V gene, CDR1 is SGHTA and CDR2 is FQGNSA. This CDR3 is 13 amino acids long. V dropped 1 base and J dropped 5 bases, with 6 bases sitting between them.

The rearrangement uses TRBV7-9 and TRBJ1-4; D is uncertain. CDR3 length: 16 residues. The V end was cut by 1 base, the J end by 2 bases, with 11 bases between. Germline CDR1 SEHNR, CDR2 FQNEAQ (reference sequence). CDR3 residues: CASSLVGGPTNEKLFF. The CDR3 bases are TGTGCCAGCAGCTTAGTCGGAGGGCCTACTAATGAAAAACTGTTTTTT.

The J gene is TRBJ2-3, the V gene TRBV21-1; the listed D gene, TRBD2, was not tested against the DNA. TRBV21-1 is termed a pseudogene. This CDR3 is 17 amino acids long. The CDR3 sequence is CASSKASSASETDTQYF. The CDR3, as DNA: TGTGCCAGCAGCAAAGCTTCGTCGGCTAGCGAGACAGATACGCAGTATTTT.

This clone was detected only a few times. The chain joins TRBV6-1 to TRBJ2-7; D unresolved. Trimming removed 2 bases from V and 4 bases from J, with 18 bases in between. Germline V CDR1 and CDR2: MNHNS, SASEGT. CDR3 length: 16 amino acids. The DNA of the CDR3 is TGTGCCAGCAGTGAATGGTTTCCGCAGGATTGGTACGAGCAGTACTTC. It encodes CASSEWFPQDWYEQYF.

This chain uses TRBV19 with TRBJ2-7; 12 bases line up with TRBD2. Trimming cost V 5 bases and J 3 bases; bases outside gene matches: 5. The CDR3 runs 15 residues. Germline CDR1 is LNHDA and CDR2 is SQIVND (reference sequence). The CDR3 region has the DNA TGTGCCAGTAGTGAGACTAGCGGGAGTTTCTACGAGCAGTACTTC. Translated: CASSETSGSFYEQYF.

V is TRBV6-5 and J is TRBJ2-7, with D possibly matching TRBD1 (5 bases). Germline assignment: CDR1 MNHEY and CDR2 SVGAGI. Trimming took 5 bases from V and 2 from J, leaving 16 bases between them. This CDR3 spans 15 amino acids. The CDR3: CASSPSVTATYEQYF. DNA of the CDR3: TGTGCCAGCAGTCCCTCCGTGACAGCTACCTACGAGCAGTACTTC.

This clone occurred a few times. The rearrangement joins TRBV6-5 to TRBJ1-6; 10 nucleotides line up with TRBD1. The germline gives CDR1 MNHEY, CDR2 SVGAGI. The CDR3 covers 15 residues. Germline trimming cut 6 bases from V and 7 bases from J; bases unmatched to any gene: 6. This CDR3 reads CASSLGTGVNSPLHF. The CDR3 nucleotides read TGTGCCAGCAGCCTGGGGACAGGGGTAAATTCACCCCTCCACTTT.

The CDR3 nucleotides read TGTGCCTGGCAGGGTAACACTGAAGCTTTCTTT. This codes for CAWQGNTEAFF. The V and J genes are TRBV30 and TRBJ1-1, with D possibly being TRBD1 (5 bases). CDR3 length: 11 residues. Germline values: CDR1 GTSNPN, CDR2 SVGIG (reference sequence). Trimming stripped 5 bases from V and 2 bases from J, with 6 bases between.

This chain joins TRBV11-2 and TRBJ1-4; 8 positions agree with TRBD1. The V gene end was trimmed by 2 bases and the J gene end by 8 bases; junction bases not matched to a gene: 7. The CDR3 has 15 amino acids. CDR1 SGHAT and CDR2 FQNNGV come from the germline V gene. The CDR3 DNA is TGTGCCAGCAGCTTATCGCAGGGGGCCTGGGAAAAACTGTTTTTT. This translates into CASSLSQGAWEKLFF.

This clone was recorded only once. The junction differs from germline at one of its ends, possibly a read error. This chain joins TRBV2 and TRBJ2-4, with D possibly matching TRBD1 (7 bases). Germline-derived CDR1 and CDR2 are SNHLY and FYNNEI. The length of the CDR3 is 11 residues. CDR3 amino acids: CASSERTGGRF. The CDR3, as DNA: TGTGCCAGCAGTGAACGGACAGGAGGGAGGTTC. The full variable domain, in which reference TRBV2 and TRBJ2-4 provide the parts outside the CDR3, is EPEVTQTPSHQVTQMGQEVILRCVPISNHLYFYWYRQILGQKVEFLVSFYNNEISEKSEIFDDQFSVERPDGSNFTLKIRSTKLEDSAMYFCASSERTGGRFGAGTRLSVL.

Here the CDR3 reads CASSQDPGQGANEQFF. The CDR3 DNA sequence: TGTGCCAGCAGCCAGGACCCGGGACAGGGGGCCAATGAGCAGTTCTTC. The chain carries TRBV4-2 and TRBJ2-1; TRBD1 matches at 12 bases. The CDR3 contains 16 residues. Germline assignment: CDR1 LGHNA and CDR2 YNFKEQ. V lost 3 bases to trimming and J lost 6 bases; unmatched junction nucleotides: 6.

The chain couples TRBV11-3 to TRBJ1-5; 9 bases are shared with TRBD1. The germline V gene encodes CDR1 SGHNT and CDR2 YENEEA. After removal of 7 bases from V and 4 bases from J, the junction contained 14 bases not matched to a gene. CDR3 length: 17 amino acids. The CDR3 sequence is CASNPRTGTGNNQPQHF. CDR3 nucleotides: TGTGCCAGCAACCCACGCACCGGGACAGGGAATAATCAGCCCCAGCATTTT.

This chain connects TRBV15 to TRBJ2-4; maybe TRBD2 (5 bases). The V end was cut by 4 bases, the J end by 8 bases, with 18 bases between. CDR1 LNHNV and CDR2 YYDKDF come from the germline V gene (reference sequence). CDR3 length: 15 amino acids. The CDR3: CATSMGQITGDIQYF. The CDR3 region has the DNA TGTGCCACCAGCATGGGCCAAATTACCGGGGACATTCAGTACTTC.

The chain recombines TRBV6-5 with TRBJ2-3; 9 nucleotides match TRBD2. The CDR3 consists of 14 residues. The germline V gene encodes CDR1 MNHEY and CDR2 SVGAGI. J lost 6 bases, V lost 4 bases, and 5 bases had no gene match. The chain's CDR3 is CASSSLAGADTQYF. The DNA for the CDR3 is TGTGCCAGCAGTTCTTTAGCGGGAGCTGATACGCAGTATTTT.

CDR3 residues: CASSVATQQGSYTF. In nucleotides, the CDR3 is TGTGCCAGCAGCGTAGCTACCCAGCAGGGTAGCTACACCTTC. The rearrangement links TRBV9 to TRBJ1-2, with D perhaps matching TRBD1 (5 bases). With 0 bases removed from V and 9 bases from J, the gap between germline ends came to 15 bases. Germline CDR1 reads SGDLS; CDR2 reads YYNGEE. The CDR3 runs 14 residues.

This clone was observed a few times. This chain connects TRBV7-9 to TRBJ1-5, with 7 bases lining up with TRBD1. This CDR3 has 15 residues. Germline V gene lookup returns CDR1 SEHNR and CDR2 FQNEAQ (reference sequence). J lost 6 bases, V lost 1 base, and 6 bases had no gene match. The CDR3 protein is CASSLEGTVGQPQHF. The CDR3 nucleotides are TGTGCCAGCAGCTTAGAGGGGACAGTAGGTCAGCCCCAGCATTTT.

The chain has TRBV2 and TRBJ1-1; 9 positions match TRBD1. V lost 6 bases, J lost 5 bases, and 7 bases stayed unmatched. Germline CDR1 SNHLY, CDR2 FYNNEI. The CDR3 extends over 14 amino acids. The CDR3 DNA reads TGTGCCAGCAGGGTGACAGGGGGTTGGACTGAAGCTTTCTTT. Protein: CASRVTGGWTEAFF. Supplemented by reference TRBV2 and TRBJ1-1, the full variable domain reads EPEVTQTPSHQVTQMGQEVILRCVPISNHLYFYWYRQILGQKVEFLVSFYNNEISEKSEIFDDQFSVERPDGSNFTLKIRSTKLEDSAMYFCASRVTGGWTEAFFGQGTRLTVV.

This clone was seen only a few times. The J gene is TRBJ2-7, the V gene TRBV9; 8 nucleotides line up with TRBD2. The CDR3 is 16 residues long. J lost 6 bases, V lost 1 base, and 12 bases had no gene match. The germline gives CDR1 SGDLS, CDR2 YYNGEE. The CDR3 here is CASSVTATQTSGEQYF. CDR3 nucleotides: TGTGCCAGCAGCGTAACAGCAACTCAAACTAGCGGCGAGCAGTACTTC. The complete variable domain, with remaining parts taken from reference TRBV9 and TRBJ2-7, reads DSGVTQTPKHLITATGQRVTLRCSPRSGDLSVYWYQQSLDQGLQFLIQYYNGEERAKGNILERFSAQQFPDLHSELNLSSLELGDSALYFCASSVTATQTSGEQYFGPGTRLTVT.

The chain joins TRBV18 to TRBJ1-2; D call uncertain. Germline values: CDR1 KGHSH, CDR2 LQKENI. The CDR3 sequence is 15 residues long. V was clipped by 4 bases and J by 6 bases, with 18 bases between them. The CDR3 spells CASSRPSISNDGYTF. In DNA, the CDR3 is TGTGCCAGCTCACGCCCATCTATAAGCAATGATGGCTACACCTTC.

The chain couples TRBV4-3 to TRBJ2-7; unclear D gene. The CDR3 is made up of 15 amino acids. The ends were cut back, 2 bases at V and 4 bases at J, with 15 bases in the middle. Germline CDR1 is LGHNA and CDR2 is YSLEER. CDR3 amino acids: CASSQSVGLAYEQYF. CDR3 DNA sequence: TGCGCCAGCAGCCAATCAGTCGGGTTGGCGTACGAGCAGTACTTC.

CDR3 region: CASSSLAGALTDTQYF. The CDR3 bases are TGTGCCAGCAGTTCCTTAGCGGGGGCCCTCACAGATACGCAGTATTTT. The chain carries TRBV5-6 and TRBJ2-3, with TRBD2 matching over 9 bases. This CDR3 spans 16 amino acids. J gave up 2 bases and V 5 bases, and 9 bases lay outside the gene matches. Germline V lookup: CDR1 SGHDT, CDR2 YYEEEE. Drawing the rest from reference TRBV5-6 and TRBJ2-3, the complete variable domain is DAGVTQSPTHLIKTRGQQVTLRCSPKSGHDTVSWYQQALGQGPQFIFQYYEEEERQRGNFPDRFSGHQFPNYSSELNVNALLLGDSALYLCASSSLAGALTDTQYFGPGTRLTVL.

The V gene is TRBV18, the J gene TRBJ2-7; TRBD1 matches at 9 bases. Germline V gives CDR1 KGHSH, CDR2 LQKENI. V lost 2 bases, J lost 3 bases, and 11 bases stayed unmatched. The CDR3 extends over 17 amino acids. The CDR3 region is CASSPKGRGQGFYEQYF. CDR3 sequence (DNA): TGTGCCAGCTCACCAAAGGGTAGGGGACAGGGTTTCTACGAGCAGTACTTC.

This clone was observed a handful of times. CDR3 sequence (DNA): TGTGCCAGCAGACCTGCCGGGACAGGGCTGGCTTTCTTT. It yields the protein CASRPAGTGLAFF. This sequence joins TRBV6-5 and TRBJ1-1; 9 bases agree with TRBD1. Trimming removed 6 bases from V and 11 bases from J; junction bases left unmatched: 10. In germline, CDR1 is MNHEY, CDR2 SVGAGI. This CDR3 region has 13 residues.

In DNA form, the CDR3 reads TGTGCCACCAGCATTGACAGGGGGTTGGGTGGCTACACCTTC. Its translation is CATSIDRGLGGYTF. The chain employs TRBV15 and TRBJ1-2; 9 bases align to TRBD1. The CDR3 runs 14 residues. After removal of 4 bases from V and 7 bases from J, the junction contained 7 bases not matched to a gene. Germline CDR1 and CDR2: LNHNV and YYDKDF (reference sequence).

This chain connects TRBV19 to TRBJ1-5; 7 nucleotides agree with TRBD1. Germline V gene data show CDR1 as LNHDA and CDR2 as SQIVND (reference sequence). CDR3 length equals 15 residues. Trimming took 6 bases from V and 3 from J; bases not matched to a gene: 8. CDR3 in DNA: TGTGCCAGTAGCCCCCGGGACAGCGCCAATCAGCCCCAGCATTTT. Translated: CASSPRDSANQPQHF. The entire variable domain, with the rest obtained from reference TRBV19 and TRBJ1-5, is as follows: DGGITQSPKYLFRKEGQNVTLSCEQNLNHDAMYWYRQDPGQGLRLIYYSQIVNDFQKGDIAEGYSVSREKKESFPLTVTSAQKNPTAFYLCASSPRDSANQPQHFGDGTRLSIL.